Each of the 16 T cell receptor beta chains below was sequenced from the same sample in a study of T cell responses to AZD1222 COVID-19 vaccine. Some clones are missing from TCRdb's copy, which holds only in-frame ones; the method was immunoSEQ multiplex PCR. The sample holds approximately 68,000 clones, about 87% seen once. This material consisted of peripheral blood, taken on day 0 of AZD1222 vaccination. These receptors were taken from an adult in good health.

The V call is TRBV30, the J call TRBJ2-7; D might be TRBD1 (6 bases). Trimming stripped 1 base from V and 4 bases from J, with 11 bases between. Germline V gene lookup returns CDR1 GTSNPN and CDR2 SVGIG (reference sequence). The CDR3 spans 13 residues. The CDR3 region has the DNA TGTGCCTGGAGTGCGAACAGGGAGTACGAGCAGTACTTC. It specifies CAWSANREYEQYF.

This clone was recorded once. The rearrangement links TRBV11-2 to TRBJ2-7; unclear D gene. CDR1 SGHAT and CDR2 FQNNGV come from the germline V gene. The CDR3 length is 14 residues. V was cut by 2 bases and J by 1 base, with 9 bases left in between. The CDR3 bases are TGTGCCAGCAGCTTATTAGGCCAGTCCTACGAGCAGTACTTC. It codes for CASSLLGQSYEQYF.

The chain joins TRBV29-1 to TRBJ2-6; the D is unclear. V lost 6 bases, J lost 4 bases, and 7 bases lay in between. This CDR3 is built from 12 residues. Germline CDR1 is SQVTM and CDR2 is ANQGSEA. The CDR3 loop reads CSVALGANVLTF. The CDR3 DNA follows: TGCAGCGTAGCCTTGGGGGCCAACGTCCTGACTTTC.

The V gene is TRBV5-1, the J gene TRBJ1-4, with D maybe TRBD1 (5 bases). Germline loops: CDR1 SGHRS, CDR2 YFSETQ. Trimming pared 4 bases from V and 2 bases from J, leaving 12 bases between. This CDR3 has 15 residues. DNA for the CDR3: TGCGCCAGCAGCCGGACGGGGGTCACTAATGAAAAACTGTTTTTT. It encodes CASSRTGVTNEKLFF.

The chain's CDR3 is CASSPSVARGAGRNGYTF. In DNA, the CDR3 is TGTGCCAGCTCACCCTCAGTAGCGAGGGGCGCGGGCCGGAATGGCTACACCTTC. J is TRBJ1-2 and V is TRBV18, with D perhaps TRBD1 (5 bases). Germline lookup yields CDR1 KGHSH and CDR2 LQKENI. V was cut by 3 bases and J by 6 bases, with 26 bases left in between. The CDR3 has 18 amino acids. Supplemented by reference TRBV18 and TRBJ1-2, the full variable domain reads NAGVMQNPRHLVRRRGQEARLRCSPMKGHSHVYWYRQLPEEGLKFMVYLQKENIIDESGMPKERFSAEFPKEGPSILRIQQVVRGDSAAYFCASSPSVARGAGRNGYTFGSGTRLTVV.

The J gene is TRBJ2-7, the V gene TRBV27; D tentatively fits TRBD1 or TRBD2 (5 bases each). Germline-derived CDR1 and CDR2 are MNHEY and SMNVEV (reference sequence). Trimming cost V 2 bases and J 6 bases, with 8 bases left between them. This CDR3 spans 12 amino acids. The CDR3 loop reads CASSLGGSEQYF. The CDR3 coding sequence is TGTGCCAGCAGTTTAGGGGGAAGCGAGCAGTACTTC.

This clone is medium-sized within its sample. The V call is TRBV6-6, the J call TRBJ2-2; D remains unclear. This CDR3 comprises 16 residues. Trimming left V 1 base short and J 6 bases short, with 15 bases between. The germline V gene has CDR1 MNHNY and CDR2 SVGAGI (reference sequence). The CDR3 loop is CASSYLGSPVPGELFF. CDR3 DNA: TGTGCCAGCAGTTACTTGGGCAGTCCAGTACCCGGGGAGCTGTTTTTT.

The V gene is TRBV2, the J gene TRBJ1-2; perhaps TRBD1 as D (6 bases). V lost 7 bases, J lost 3 bases, and 12 bases lay in between. Germline V gene data show CDR1 as SNHLY and CDR2 as FYNNEI. The CDR3 is made up of 13 amino acids. CDR3 protein: CASTDRYYYGYTF. The CDR3, as DNA: TGTGCCAGCACCGACAGGTACTACTATGGCTACACCTTC.

V and J are TRBV2 and TRBJ2-2; D gene ambiguous. CDR1 SNHLY and CDR2 FYNNEI come from the germline V gene. Trimming cost V 0 bases and J 6 bases, with 8 bases left between them. The CDR3 is 14 residues long. In nucleotides, the CDR3 is TGTGCCAGCAGTGAAGCGCTACTATCCGGGGAGCTGTTTTTT. Its protein product is CASSEALLSGELFF.

V is TRBV5-4 and J is TRBJ1-1; the D gene is possibly TRBD1 (5 bases). Trimming cost V 4 bases and J 5 bases, with 12 bases left between them. The germline V gene encodes CDR1 SGHNT and CDR2 YYREEE (reference sequence). The CDR3 is 13 residues long. The CDR3 loop reads CASSVQGGTEAFF. The CDR3 DNA reads TGTGCCAGCAGCGTCCAGGGAGGTACTGAAGCTTTCTTT.

The gene calls are TRBV7-3 and TRBJ2-1; D is unresolved. This CDR3 is built from 14 residues. Germline CDR1 is SGHTA and CDR2 is FQGTGA. Trimming cost V 6 bases and J 3 bases, with 12 bases left between them. The CDR3, as DNA: TGTGCCAGCAGGCCCGATATCAACTACAATGAGCAGTTCTTC. The encoded protein is CASRPDINYNEQFF.

This clone appeared once. The V and J genes are TRBV5-1 and TRBJ2-1; no clear D. This CDR3 spans 14 amino acids. V lost 5 bases and J lost 0, with 9 bases in between. Germline V lookup: CDR1 SGHRS, CDR2 YFSETQ. In DNA, the CDR3 is TGCGCCAGCAGACCTGACAACTCCTACAATGAGCAGTTCTTC. Encoded protein: CASRPDNSYNEQFF.

This clone was seen once. The genes are TRBV5-4 and TRBJ2-7; TRBD2 is a possible D gene (6 bases). The length of the CDR3 is 14 residues. Per the germline V gene, CDR1 is SGHNT and CDR2 is YYREEE (reference sequence). V was pared by 0 bases and J by 3 bases, with 10 bases between. The CDR3 loop reads CASSLVGSGYEQYF. As DNA, the CDR3 is TGTGCCAGCAGCTTGGTCGGGAGCGGCTACGAGCAGTACTTC.

J is TRBJ1-1 and V is TRBV5-6; a weak D match, TRBD1 (5 bases). Trimming stripped 2 bases from V and 6 bases from J, with 8 bases between. CDR1 and CDR2 (germline): SGHDT, YYEEEE. The CDR3 is 12 residues long. CDR3 sequence reads: CASSFGGPEAFF. CDR3 nucleotides: TGTGCCAGCAGCTTTGGGGGACCTGAAGCTTTCTTT.

This CDR3 reads CASRRKQGGASRSEAFF. The CDR3 DNA sequence: TGTGCCAGCCGACGTAAGCAGGGGGGCGCGAGTCGTTCTGAAGCTTTCTTT. The rearrangement joins TRBV27 to TRBJ1-1; TRBD1 matches at 7 bases. V trimming: 8 bases; J trimming: 6 bases; junction bases outside the gene matches: 21. This CDR3 is 17 amino acids long. Germline CDR1 and CDR2: MNHEY and SMNVEV (reference sequence).

The V call is TRBV5-6, the J call TRBJ2-7, with 10 bases aligning to TRBD1. Germline lookup yields CDR1 SGHDT and CDR2 YYEEEE. This CDR3 region has 15 residues. The V segment lost 3 bases and the J segment 4 bases; nucleotides outside the gene matches: 7. The CDR3 sequence: CASSSGQGKGYEQYF. The CDR3 DNA reads TGTGCCAGCAGCTCGGGACAGGGGAAGGGATACGAGCAGTACTTC.